The next 9 T cell receptor beta chains were all read from a single sample in a study of shared clonotypes between healthy human individuals. The method was immunoSEQ multiplex PCR; TCRdb's version includes in-frame clones alone and lacks a portion of them. This table holds about 610,000 clones, almost 97% found once. Sequences were obtained from naive CD4+ T cells sorted from blood. Subset indicated: CD45RA+ positively selected. These receptors were obtained from a woman aged 25 to 39 in good health.

V usage is TRBV6-4 and J usage is TRBJ2-3; 10 bases agree with TRBD1. Germline-derived CDR1 and CDR2 are MRHNA and SNTAGT. V shed 4 bases, J shed 1 base, and the junction held 5 bases outside the gene matches. The CDR3 totals 16 residues. CDR3: CASSARTGGGTDTQYF. The CDR3 DNA sequence: TGTGCCAGCAGTGCCAGGACAGGGGGAGGCACAGATACGCAGTATTTT.

This sequence joins TRBV5-1 and TRBJ2-7, with D possibly TRBD1 on 5 matching bases. Germline V CDR1 and CDR2: SGHRS, YFSETQ. CDR3 length equals 12 residues. V was shortened by 7 bases and J by 3 bases, with 11 bases between the two germline ends. The CDR3 sequence: CASGAGFYEQYF. The DNA for the CDR3 is TGCGCCAGCGGGGCAGGTTTCTACGAGCAGTACTTC.

The V and J genes are TRBV7-3 and TRBJ2-7, with D tentatively TRBD2 (6 bases). Deletions cut 2 bases from V and 4 bases from J, with 15 bases between. Germline CDR1 is SGHTA and CDR2 is FQGTGA. The CDR3 sequence is 15 residues long. The CDR3 loop reads CASSLEGAGSYEQYF. DNA for the CDR3: TGTGCCAGCAGCTTAGAAGGTGCGGGGTCTTACGAGCAGTACTTC.

This clone was seen once. The V and J genes are TRBV4-2 and TRBJ1-3; no clear D. V was trimmed by 5 bases and J by 2 bases, leaving 10 bases between them. The CDR3 length is 14 residues. Germline loops: CDR1 LGHNA, CDR2 YNFKEQ. The CDR3 DNA follows: TGTGCCAGCAGCTTTCGGTCTGCTGGAAACACCATATATTTT. It translates to CASSFRSAGNTIYF.

The chain combines TRBV9 with TRBJ1-5; 7 nucleotides line up with TRBD1. The CDR3 loop spans 18 amino acids. The V gene's germline CDR1 is SGDLS and CDR2 YYNGEE. Trimming removed 4 bases from V and 3 bases from J; junction bases left unmatched: 16. The CDR3 sequence: CASSLPTGRSVTNQPQHF. The CDR3 region has the DNA TGTGCCAGCAGCCTCCCGACAGGGCGAAGTGTGACCAATCAGCCCCAGCATTTT.

This rearrangement joins TRBV12-1 to TRBJ2-1; the table gives TRBD2 as D, unverified against the DNA. TRBV12-1 represents a pseudogene. The CDR3 loop spans 14 amino acids. The CDR3 DNA reads TGTGCCAGCAGCTTCGGGACTACCCACAATGAGCAGTTCTTC. It encodes CASSFGTTHNEQFF.

J is TRBJ2-4 and V is TRBV6-6, with 7 bases identical to TRBD2. This CDR3 region has 16 residues. CDR1 is MNHNY and CDR2 is SVGAGI in the germline V gene (reference sequence). V shed 5 bases, J shed 3 bases, and the junction held 10 bases outside the gene matches. The CDR3 loop reads CASSNAGVLGKNIQYF. The CDR3 DNA sequence: TGTGCCAGCAGTAACGCGGGGGTCCTAGGCAAAAACATTCAGTACTTC.

CDR3 region: CASSRRLAGGDNEQFF. The CDR3 bases are TGTGCCAGCAGCCGACGACTAGCGGGAGGGGACAATGAGCAGTTCTTC. V gene TRBV7-8 combines with J gene TRBJ2-1; TRBD2 aligns across 14 bases. V lost 5 bases to trimming and J lost 5 bases; unmatched junction nucleotides: 5. The CDR3 extends over 16 amino acids. Germline-derived CDR1 and CDR2 are SGHVS and FQNEAQ.

The V gene is TRBV4-1, the J gene TRBJ2-1; TRBD2 agrees at 8 bases. J was trimmed by 4 bases and V by 1 base; bases with no gene match: 12. The CDR3 length is 18 residues. CDR1 is MGHRA and CDR2 is YSYEKL in the germline V gene. The DNA for the CDR3 is TGCGCCAGCAGCCAAGGGCTACGGGGGGGGACTAATTACAATGAGCAGTTCTTC. It codes for CASSQGLRGGTNYNEQFF.